These 20 T cell receptor beta chains came from one sample sequenced in a study of regulatory T cells in long-lasting Graves disease. According to the study, TCR beta libraries were built with iRepertoire HTBI primers and CDR3-region Arm-PCR. One entry per CDR3 protein, called by TCRdb with MiXCR from the multiplex PCR reads. This sample carries approximately 540,000 distinct CDR3 sequences, around 11% of them seen once, and the ten largest clones take more than 8%. Sample time point: newly diagnosed GD, antithyroid drugs for less than 3 months. There was RNA extracted from PBMCs, and the TCR library was made from it. The same sample was also studied in work on T cells in Graves' hyperthyroidism and ophthalmopathy.

The specimen was peripheral blood mononuclear cells (PBMCs), collected at new diagnosis, from a patient treated with antithyroid drugs. The receptors were gathered from a woman aged 25 to 39 with Graves disease.

The chain is built from TRBV6-9 and TRBJ2-7; 9 nucleotides agree with TRBD1. Germline loops: CDR1 MNHGY, CDR2 SVAAGI. The CDR3 is made up of 16 amino acids. Trimming removed 3 bases from V and 4 bases from J; junction bases left unmatched: 10. The CDR3 loop reads CASSYRPGQGLYEQYF. CDR3 in DNA: TGTGCCAGCAGTTACCGACCGGGACAGGGATTATACGAGCAGTACTTC.

In this sample, this clonotype turned up many times. The V and J genes are TRBV2 and TRBJ2-7; no firm D call. CDR1 is SNHLY and CDR2 is FYNNEI in the germline V gene. The V end lost 8 bases, the J end lost 0 bases, and 17 bases lay between the germline ends. This CDR3 has 15 amino acids. The CDR3 loop reads CASGEATFLSYEQYF. The CDR3 DNA reads as TGTGCCAGCGGAGAGGCTACCTTCCTCTCCTACGAGCAGTACTTC. Supplemented by reference TRBV2 and TRBJ2-7, the full variable domain reads EPEVTQTPSHQVTQMGQEVILRCVPISNHLYFYWYRQILGQKVEFLVSFYNNEISEKSEIFDDQFSVERPDGSNFTLKIRSTKLEDSAMYFCASGEATFLSYEQYFGPGTRLTVT.

This clonotype came up many times. This chain joins TRBV3-1 and TRBJ2-3; D not resolved. Germline-derived CDR1 and CDR2 are LGHDT and YNNKEL (reference sequence). V lost 6 bases and J 1 base, leaving 11 bases between the germline ends. The CDR3 loop spans 14 amino acids. The CDR3 DNA reads as TGTGCCAGCAGTCAACGGAGAGGCACAGATACGCAGTATTTT. This translates into CASSQRRGTDTQYF.

This sequence joins TRBV4-3 and TRBJ2-1; D is uncertain. The CDR3 contains 15 residues. V was pared by 0 bases and J by 4 bases, with 10 bases between. Germline V lookup: CDR1 LGHNA, CDR2 YSLEER. The CDR3 DNA reads TGCGCCAGCAGCCAAGATCGAGCAGCTTACAATGAGCAGTTCTTC. As protein: CASSQDRAAYNEQFF.

This clonotype was found many times. The rearrangement uses TRBV2 and TRBJ2-4; tentative D call: TRBD1 (6 bases). Germline V gene data show CDR1 as SNHLY and CDR2 as FYNNEI. V lost 5 bases to trimming and J lost 2 bases, with 16 bases between them. This CDR3 is 16 amino acids long. As DNA, the CDR3 is TGTGCCAGCAGTTTACAGGGTCGATCGTCCAAAAACATTCAGTACTTC. The encoded protein is CASSLQGRSSKNIQYF.

The CDR3 nucleotides read TGTGCCAGCAGTTACGTAGGGCCTAGCGGCTCCTACAATGAGCAGTTCTTC. Its protein product is CASSYVGPSGSYNEQFF. J is TRBJ2-1 and V is TRBV6-5; 7 bases line up with TRBD2. J lost 0 bases, V lost 2 bases, and 7 bases had no gene match. Germline lookup yields CDR1 MNHEY and CDR2 SVGAGI. The CDR3 consists of 17 residues.

This clonotype showed up many times. The chain combines TRBV5-1 with TRBJ2-1; D is undetermined. Looked up from germline, CDR1 is SGHRS and CDR2 is YFSETQ. This CDR3 has 15 amino acids. The V end lost 2 bases, the J end lost 3 bases, and 12 bases lay between the germline ends. The CDR3 region has the DNA TGCGCCAGCAGCTTAACCCTGTCCCTCTACAATGAGCAGTTCTTC. Translated: CASSLTLSLYNEQFF.

Ten or more counts support this clonotype. The chain recombines TRBV5-1 with TRBJ1-5; no definite D call. Trimming took off 0 bases at V and 6 bases at J, with 7 bases between the two ends. The CDR3 totals 13 residues. Looked up from germline, CDR1 is SGHRS and CDR2 is YFSETQ. The CDR3 nucleotides are TGCGCCAGCAGCTTGGTCGTGGGTCAGCCCCAGCATTTT. Residues: CASSLVVGQPQHF. The whole variable domain, remainder taken from reference TRBV5-1 and TRBJ1-5, is KAGVTQTPRYLIKTRGQQVTLSCSPISGHRSVSWYQQTPGQGLQFLFEYFSETQRNKGNFPGRFSGRQFSNSRSEMNVSTLELGDSALYLCASSLVVGQPQHFGDGTRLSIL.

In DNA form, the CDR3 reads TGCGCCAGCAGCGGGTGGGGCAGAGGGGAGCAGTACTTC. Amino acid sequence: CASSGWGRGEQYF. The rearrangement links TRBV5-1 to TRBJ2-7; D might be TRBD1 or TRBD2, each matching 5 bases. With 4 bases removed from V and 7 bases from J, the gap between germline ends came to 15 bases. The CDR3 sequence is 13 residues long. Germline CDR1 SGHRS, CDR2 YFSETQ.

This clonotype came up many times. The CDR3 nucleotides read TGTGCCAGCAGCGCCCCCGGTTACGAGCAGTACTTC. It is translated as CASSAPGYEQYF. The rearrangement joins TRBV7-2 to TRBJ2-7; D gene uncertain. This CDR3 region has 12 residues. Germline V gene lookup returns CDR1 SGHTA and CDR2 FQGNSA. V lost 5 bases to trimming and J lost 4 bases, with 9 bases between them.

On this clonotype itself: One end of the junction does not line up with germline, which may come from a read error. The genes are TRBV2 and TRBJ1-1; D perhaps matches TRBD1 (6 bases). The CDR3 length is 11 residues. Germline CDR1 SNHLY, CDR2 FYNNEI. CDR3 DNA sequence: TGTGCCAGCAGGGAAGGGGGAGAAGCTTTCTTT. Its protein is CASREGGEAFF.

This clonotype appeared many times. The chain links TRBV20-1 to TRBJ2-7; no clear D. Trimming took 0 bases from V and 3 from J, leaving 12 bases between them. CDR3 size: 14 residues. Germline V gene sequence: CDR1 DFQATT, CDR2 SNEGSKA (reference sequence). CDR3 region: CSAREIDSSYEQYF. The CDR3 bases are TGCAGTGCTAGAGAAATAGATTCGAGCTACGAGCAGTACTTC.

The sample holds a few counts of this clonotype. A much larger clone sits a single nucleotide away, making a read error possible. Since the CDR3 does not end with the conserved phenylalanine or tryptophan, this likely comes from a read error. The chain joins TRBV19 to TRBJ1-1; tentatively, D is TRBD1 (6 bases). Germline CDR1 and CDR2: LNHDA and SQIVND (reference sequence). The length of the CDR3 is 16 residues. Trimming took off 4 bases at V and 1 base at J, with 16 bases between the two ends. CDR3 region: CASSTEKGVRNTEAFS. In nucleotides, the CDR3 is TGTGCCAGTAGTACTGAGAAGGGGGTCAGGAACACTGAAGCTTTCTCT.

This clonotype was observed many times. The chain uses TRBV9 and TRBJ2-1, with D perhaps TRBD2 (6 bases). Per germline, CDR1 SGDLS and CDR2 YYNGEE. With 0 bases removed from V and 5 bases from J, the gap between germline ends came to 12 bases. The CDR3 spans 15 residues. The CDR3 sequence is CASSVASEPHNEQFF. The CDR3, as DNA: TGTGCCAGCAGCGTAGCTAGCGAGCCTCACAATGAGCAGTTCTTC.

The gene calls are TRBV24-1 and TRBJ1-2; D is perhaps TRBD1 (6 bases). In germline, CDR1 is KGHDR, CDR2 SFDVKD. The CDR3 spans 19 residues. Trimming stripped 3 bases from V and 0 bases from J, with 22 bases between. The CDR3 loop reads CATSDPRGQGAPSNYGYTF. In DNA, the CDR3 is TGTGCCACCAGTGATCCCCGGGGGCAGGGAGCTCCCTCTAACTATGGCTACACCTTC.

This clonotype has a count of ten or more. The chain has TRBV30 and TRBJ2-7, with D tentatively TRBD2 (6 bases). The CDR3 extends over 14 amino acids. V was cut by 0 bases and J by 6 bases, with 15 bases left in between. The germline gives CDR1 GTSNPN, CDR2 SVGIG (reference sequence). The CDR3 nucleotides are TGTGCCTGGAGTGTCCTCGGCGGGATAAGCGAGCAGTACTTC. Protein: CAWSVLGGISEQYF. The full variable domain, rest sourced from reference TRBV30 and TRBJ2-7, is SQTIHQWPATLVQPVGSPLSLECTVEGTSNPNLYWYRQAAGRGLQLLFYSVGIGQISSEVPQNLSASRPQDRQFILSSKKLLLSDSGFYLCAWSVLGGISEQYFGPGTRLTVT.

This clonotype has a single count. The CDR3 protein is CASGGGVETQYF. The CDR3, as DNA: TGTGCCAGCGGGGGGGGTGTGGAGACCCAGTACTTC. V is TRBV2 and J is TRBJ2-5; 7 bases match TRBD2. Trimming removed 8 bases from V and 5 bases from J; junction bases left unmatched: 5. Germline CDR1 reads SNHLY; CDR2 reads FYNNEI. The CDR3 contains 12 residues. Variable domain in full (rest from reference TRBV2 and TRBJ2-5): EPEVTQTPSHQVTQMGQEVILRCVPISNHLYFYWYRQILGQKVEFLVSFYNNEISEKSEIFDDQFSVERPDGSNFTLKIRSTKLEDSAMYFCASGGGVETQYFGPGTRLLVL.

This clonotype was seen a few times. The chain combines TRBV30 with TRBJ2-3; 7 nucleotides align to TRBD1. The CDR3 length is 15 residues. The J segment lost 0 bases and the V segment lost 8 bases, leaving 11 bases of the junction unmatched. The germline gives CDR1 GTSNPN, CDR2 SVGIG (reference sequence). This CDR3 reads CAGSKTGKSTDTQYF. CDR3 nucleotides: TGTGCCGGATCTAAGACAGGGAAAAGCACAGATACGCAGTATTTT.

This clonotype occurred many times. This chain uses TRBV6-1 with TRBJ2-5; no clear D. The end of the DNA fits TRBJ2-1 better, so the J call may be wrong. The CDR3 is 13 residues long. Germline CDR1 and CDR2: MNHNS and SASEGT. DNA of the CDR3: TGTGCCAGCCAAATGGGGTCCCACAATGAGCAGTTCTTC. Amino acids: CASQMGSHNEQFF.

This clonotype was observed many times. The chain carries TRBV5-6 and TRBJ2-3, with TRBD2 matching 13 bases. V dropped 5 bases and J dropped 4; count of bases not matched to a gene: 10. The CDR3 covers 17 residues. Germline V gene lookup returns CDR1 SGHDT and CDR2 YYEEEE. In DNA, the CDR3 is TGTGCCAGCAGTCCCGGACTAGCGGGAGTGGGTGCAGATACGCAGTATTTT. Translation: CASSPGLAGVGADTQYF.